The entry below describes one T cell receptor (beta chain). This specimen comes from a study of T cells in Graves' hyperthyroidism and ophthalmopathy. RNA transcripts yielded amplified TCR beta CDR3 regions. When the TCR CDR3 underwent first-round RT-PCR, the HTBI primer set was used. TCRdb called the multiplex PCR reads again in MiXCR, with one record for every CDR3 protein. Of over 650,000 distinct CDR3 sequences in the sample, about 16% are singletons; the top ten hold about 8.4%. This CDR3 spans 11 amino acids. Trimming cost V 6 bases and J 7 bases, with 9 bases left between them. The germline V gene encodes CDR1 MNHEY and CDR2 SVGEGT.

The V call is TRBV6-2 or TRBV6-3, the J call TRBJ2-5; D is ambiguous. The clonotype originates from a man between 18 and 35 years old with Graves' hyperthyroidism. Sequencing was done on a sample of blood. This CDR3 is CASRQRGTQYF. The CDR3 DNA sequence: TGTGCCAGCAGACAAAGAGGGACCCAGTACTTC.